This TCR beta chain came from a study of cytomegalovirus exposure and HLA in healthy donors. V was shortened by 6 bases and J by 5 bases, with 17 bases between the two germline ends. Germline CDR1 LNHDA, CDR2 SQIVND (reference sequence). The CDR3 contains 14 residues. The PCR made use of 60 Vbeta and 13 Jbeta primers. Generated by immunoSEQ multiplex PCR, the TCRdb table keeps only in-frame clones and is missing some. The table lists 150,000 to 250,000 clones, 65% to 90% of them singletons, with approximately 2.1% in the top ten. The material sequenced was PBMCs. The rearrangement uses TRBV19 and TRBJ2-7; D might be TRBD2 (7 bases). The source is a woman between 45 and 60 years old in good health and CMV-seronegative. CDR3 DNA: TGTGCCAGTAGAGAGGGGGGGCGGGGAGACGAGCAGTACTTC. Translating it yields CASREGGRGDEQYF.